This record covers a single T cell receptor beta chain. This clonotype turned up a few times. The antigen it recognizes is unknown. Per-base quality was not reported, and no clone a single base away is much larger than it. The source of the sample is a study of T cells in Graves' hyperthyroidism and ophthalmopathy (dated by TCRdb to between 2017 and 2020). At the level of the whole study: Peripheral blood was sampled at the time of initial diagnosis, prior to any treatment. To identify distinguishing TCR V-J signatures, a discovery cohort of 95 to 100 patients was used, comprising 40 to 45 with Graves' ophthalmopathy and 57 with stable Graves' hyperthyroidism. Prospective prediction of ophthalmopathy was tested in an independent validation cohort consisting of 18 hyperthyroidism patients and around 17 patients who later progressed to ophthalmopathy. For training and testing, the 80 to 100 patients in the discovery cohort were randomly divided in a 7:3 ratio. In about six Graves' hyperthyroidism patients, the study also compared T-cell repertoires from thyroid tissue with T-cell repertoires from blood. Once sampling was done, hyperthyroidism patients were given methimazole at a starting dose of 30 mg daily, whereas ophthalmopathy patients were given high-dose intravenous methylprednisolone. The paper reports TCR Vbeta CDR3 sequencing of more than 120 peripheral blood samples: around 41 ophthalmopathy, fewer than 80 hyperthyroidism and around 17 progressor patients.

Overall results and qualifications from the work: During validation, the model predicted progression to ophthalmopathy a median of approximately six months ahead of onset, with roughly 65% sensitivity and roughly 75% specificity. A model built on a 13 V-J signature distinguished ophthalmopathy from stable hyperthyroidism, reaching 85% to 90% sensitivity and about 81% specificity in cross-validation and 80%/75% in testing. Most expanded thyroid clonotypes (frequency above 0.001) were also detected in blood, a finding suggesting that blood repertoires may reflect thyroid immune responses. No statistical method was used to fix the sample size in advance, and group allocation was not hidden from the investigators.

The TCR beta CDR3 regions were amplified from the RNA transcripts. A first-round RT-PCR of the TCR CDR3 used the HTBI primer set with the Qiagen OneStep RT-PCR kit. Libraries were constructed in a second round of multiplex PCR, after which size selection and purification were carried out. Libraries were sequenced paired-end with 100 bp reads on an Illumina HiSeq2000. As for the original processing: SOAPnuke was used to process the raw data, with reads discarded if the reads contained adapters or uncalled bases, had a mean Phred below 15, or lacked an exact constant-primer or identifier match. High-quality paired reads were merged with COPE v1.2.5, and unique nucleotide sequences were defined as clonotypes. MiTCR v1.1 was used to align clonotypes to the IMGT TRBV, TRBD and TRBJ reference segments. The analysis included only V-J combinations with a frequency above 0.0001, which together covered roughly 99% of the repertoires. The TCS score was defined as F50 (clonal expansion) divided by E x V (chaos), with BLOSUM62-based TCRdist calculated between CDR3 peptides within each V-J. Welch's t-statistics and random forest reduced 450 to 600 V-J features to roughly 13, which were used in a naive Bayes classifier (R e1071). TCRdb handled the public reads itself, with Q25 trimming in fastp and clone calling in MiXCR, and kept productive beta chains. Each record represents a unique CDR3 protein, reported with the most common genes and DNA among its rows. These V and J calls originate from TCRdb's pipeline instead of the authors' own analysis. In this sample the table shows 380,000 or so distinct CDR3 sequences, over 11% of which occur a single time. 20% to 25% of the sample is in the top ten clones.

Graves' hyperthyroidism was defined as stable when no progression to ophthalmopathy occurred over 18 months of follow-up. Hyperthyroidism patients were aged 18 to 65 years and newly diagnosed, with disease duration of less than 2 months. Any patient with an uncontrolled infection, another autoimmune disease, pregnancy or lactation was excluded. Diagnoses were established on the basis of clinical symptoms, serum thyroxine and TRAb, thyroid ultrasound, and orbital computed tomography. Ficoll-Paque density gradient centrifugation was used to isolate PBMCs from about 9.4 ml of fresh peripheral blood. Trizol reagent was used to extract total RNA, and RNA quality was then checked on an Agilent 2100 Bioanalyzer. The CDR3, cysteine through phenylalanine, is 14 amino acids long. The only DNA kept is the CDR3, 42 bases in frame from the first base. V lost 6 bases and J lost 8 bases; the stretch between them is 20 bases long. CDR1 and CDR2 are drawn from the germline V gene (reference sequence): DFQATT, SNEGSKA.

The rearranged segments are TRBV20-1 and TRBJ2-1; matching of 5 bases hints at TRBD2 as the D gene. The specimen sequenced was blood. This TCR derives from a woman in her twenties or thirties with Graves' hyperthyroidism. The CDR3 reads CSAHERLAQDEQFF. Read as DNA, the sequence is TGCAGTGCACATGAGAGGCTAGCTCAAGATGAGCAGTTCTTC.